This note documents a single T cell receptor beta chain sequence. This clone has only one observation. No cognate antigen has been identified for it. Base qualities are not at hand, and no much larger clone is one base apart. In the prospective study, participants were about 18 to 89 years old, resided in about two dozen geographic areas of the United States, and were enrolled through a virtual design. Cohort assignment in the prospective study relied on participant-reported clinical history from a screening survey and a study questionnaire. Recovered participants in ImmuneRACE Cohort 3 were defined as having two consecutive negative NP/OP PCR tests, clearance from a healthcare professional, or resolution of symptoms. Mobile phlebotomists in the prospective study collected whole blood, serum and a nasopharyngeal or oropharyngeal swab from every participant. Over a roughly 2-month period, participants in the prospective study had the option of providing additional blood draws and questionnaires. Before DNA extraction, prospective study blood samples were shipped either frozen or at room temperature.

This specimen comes from a study of blood T cell repertoires in COVID-19 (dated by TCRdb to between 2020 and 2021). Turning to the overall study: Collaborator samples came from the United States, Italy and Spain and covered acute and convalescent phases of COVID-19. The prospective study material was composed of cDNA or gDNA derived from T cells, B-cell-depleted T cells, or PBMCs. Deeply sampled blood TCRbeta repertoires from subjects exposed to, actively infected with, or recovered from COVID-19 were included in the dataset. The repertoires were made available in a free public database intended to serve as a resource for research on the immune response to SARS-CoV-2. Samples came from the ongoing ImmuneRACE study (first 160 participants) plus 1,254 subjects from 6 global collaborators. Nearly every sample came with metadata listing a de-identified subject ID, COVID-19 status, age in years and sex. Where available, HLA class I and class II types were taken from metadata supplied by the sample provider and were not determined by assay-based typing.

The CDR3 runs 13 amino acids, cysteine and phenylalanine included. The CDR3 DNA has 39 bases and is translated from base 1. Germline trimming: 3 bases from V, 7 bases from J; junction bases outside gene matches: 8. CDR1 and CDR2, looked up from the germline V gene (reference sequence), are GTSNPN and SVGIG. TCRbeta CDR3 regions were amplified from genomic DNA using the immunoSEQ Assay, a bias-controlled multiplex PCR. The original pipeline was this. Nucleated cell counts per sample were estimated from amplification of reference gene primers within the assay. Sequence reads were collapsed and filtered to measure the absolute abundance of every unique TCRbeta CDR3 rearrangement. For each sample, productive Simpson clonality was calculated as the square root of Simpson's diversity index over productive rearrangements. TCRdb obtained this table from immuneACCESS and retained in-frame rearrangements with V and J assigned. These tables miss some clones; where compared with another copy, unresolved V genes account for less than half of the shortfall, and the remainder is unexplained. The D gene and trimming were derived from the DNA, and the V and J assignments and clone size from that table. Recorded for this sample are some 300,000 clones; roughly 87% of them occurred a single time. The ten largest clones take up more than 1% of the sample.

Broad study findings and their caveats: How much clinical and demographic metadata was included differed by source and by participant, and the metadata was provided uncurated.

The receptor was derived from a woman aged 25 to 39 who had recovered from COVID-19. The sample comprised PBMCs or T cells enriched from blood (not recorded which). The chain was built from TRBV30 and TRBJ1-2; TRBD1 aligns with 7 central bases. The DNA is TGTGCCTGGAGACCAGACAGGGTGGTTGGCTACACCTTC. Protein translation: CAWRPDRVVGYTF.